These T cell receptor beta chains were read from a single sample in a study of OX40 agonist ivuxolimab in advanced cancers. Libraries were prepared by immunoSEQ multiplex PCR; TCRdb keeps only in-frame clonotypes and omits some of them. The profile shows more than 20,000 clones, under 85% of them singletons. Sequences were derived from CD4+ or CD8+ T cells sorted from blood, sampled in a trial of the OX40 agonist ivuxolimab. All receptors come from an adult with an advanced solid tumor such as melanoma, head and neck, liver or kidney cancer. Both conserved end residues are part of each CDR3. Each record gives: J gene, clone size, D gene, V gene, CDR3 protein, CDR3 DNA. The D gene is left open where the match is weak. The size of a clone is reported for some rows only, either as once, few or many, or as a class for expanded clones.

TRBJ1-2 . . TRBV7-8 CASSLSGSGGYTF TGTGCCAGCAGCTTATCAGGGTCCGGCGGCTACACCTTC
TRBJ2-6 few . TRBV19 CASHPSGANVLTF TGTGCCAGTCACCCCTCTGGGGCCAACGTCCTGACTTTC
TRBJ1-5 few . TRBV10-1 CASREGGPQHF TGCGCCAGCAGGGAGGGGGGGCCCCAGCATTTT
TRBJ2-7 . . TRBV28 CASSLGTAGYEQYF TGTGCCAGCAGTTTGGGGACAGCGGGCTACGAGCAGTACTTC
TRBJ2-1 . . TRBV15 CATSRAHYEQFF TGTGCCACCAGCAGAGCCCACTATGAGCAGTTCTTC
TRBJ1-4 . TRBD1 TRBV5-6 CASSFGQGGEKLFF TGTGCCAGCAGCTTTGGACAGGGAGGTGAAAAACTGTTTTTT
TRBJ1-1 . . TRBV7-9 CASSLDPSNTEAFF TGTGCCAGCAGCTTAGACCCCTCGAACACTGAAGCTTTCTTT
TRBJ1-5 . . TRBV6-6 CASSQPSQPQHF TGTGCCAGCTCGCAGCCTAGTCAGCCCCAGCATTTT
TRBJ1-2 . TRBD1 TRBV29-1 CSVTGAYGYTF TGCAGCGTTACAGGGGCCTATGGCTACACCTTC
TRBJ2-7 . . TRBV7-3 CASSLGSYEQYF TGTGCCAGCAGCTTAGGTTCCTACGAGCAGTACTTC
TRBJ1-1 . . TRBV10-3 CAIRGGTEAFF TGTGCCATCAGGGGTGGAACTGAAGCTTTCTTT
TRBJ2-2 . . TRBV28 CASSFRQQAGELFF TGTGCCAGCAGTTTTAGACAGCAGGCCGGGGAGCTGTTTTTT
TRBJ2-7 . . TRBV30 CAWSPGLSHEQYF TGTGCCTGGAGTCCAGGGTTATCCCACGAGCAGTACTTC
TRBJ2-4 . TRBD2 TRBV9 CASSSGLAGGINIQYF TGTGCCAGCAGCTCAGGACTAGCGGGAGGTATAAACATTCAGTACTTC
TRBJ2-7 few . TRBV11-2 CASSPGTGTYEQYF TGTGCCAGCAGCCCCGGAACAGGCACATACGAGCAGTACTTC
TRBJ2-2 . . TRBV10-3 CAISTSRETGELFF TGTGCCATCAGTACCTCCAGGGAAACCGGGGAGCTGTTTTTT
TRBJ2-7 . TRBD1 TRBV28 CASQTGQGYYEQYF TGTGCCAGCCAAACGGGACAGGGGTACTACGAGCAGTACTTC
TRBJ2-1 . . TRBV4-1 CASSIRQGDNEQFF TGCGCCAGCAGCATACGCCAGGGAGACAATGAGCAGTTCTTC
TRBJ2-7 once TRBD1 TRBV28 CASSVDRGQREQYF TGTGCCAGCAGTGTCGACAGGGGGCAGCGCGAGCAGTACTTC
TRBJ2-1 few . TRBV6-5 CASSYPTGLHREQFF TGTGCCAGCAGTTACCCAACCGGACTCCACAGGGAGCAGTTCTTC
TRBJ2-5 once . TRBV4-2 CASSQRGEGGPQETQYF TGTGCCAGCAGCCAGCGCGGAGAGGGGGGACCCCAAGAGACCCAGTACTTC
TRBJ2-1 few . TRBV29-1 CSVVRFLNSYNEQFF TGCAGCGTCGTCCGGTTTCTGAACTCCTACAATGAGCAGTTCTTC
TRBJ1-4 medium-sized . TRBV7-9 CASSLPSGGEKLFF TGTGCCAGCAGTCTCCCGTCGGGAGGCGAAAAACTGTTTTTT
TRBJ1-1 . TRBD1 TRBV6-6 CASTPQGWGTEAFF TGTGCCAGCACCCCACAGGGGTGGGGAACTGAAGCTTTCTTT
TRBJ2-1 . TRBD2 TRBV10-3 CAISVAGGPRNEQFF TGTGCCATCAGTGTAGCGGGGGGGCCCCGGAATGAGCAGTTCTTC
TRBJ2-3 few TRBD2 TRBV27 CASPLRSSGTDTQYF TGTGCCAGCCCCCTAAGGTCTAGCGGAACAGATACGCAGTATTTT
TRBJ2-2 . . TRBV19 CASSSGRRDGGELFF TGTGCCAGTAGTTCGGGACGGAGGGACGGCGGGGAGCTGTTTTTT
TRBJ2-1 . . TRBV6-5 CASSYSGGLEGQFF TGTGCCAGCAGTTACTCGGGGGGCCTTGAGGGGCAGTTCTTC
TRBJ2-7 . TRBD1 TRBV2 CASSEVGDRGVHEQYF TGTGCCAGCAGTGAAGTAGGGGACAGGGGAGTCCACGAGCAGTACTTC
TRBJ1-2 medium-sized . TRBV28 CASSLTGSNGYTF TGTGCCAGCAGTTTAACAGGGTCAAATGGCTACACCTTC
TRBJ2-7 . . TRBV2 CASSLEQGGSYEQYF TGTGCCAGCAGTTTAGAACAGGGAGGATCCTACGAGCAGTACTTC
TRBJ2-5 . . TRBV25-1 CASSPIKGKETQYF TGTGCCAGCAGTCCCATAAAGGGGAAGGAGACCCAGTACTTC
TRBJ1-2 . . TRBV7-9 CASSLVGTYGYTF TGTGCCAGCAGCTTAGTCGGGACCTATGGCTACACCTTC
TRBJ2-7 . TRBD1 TRBV9 CASSEAEDRGDEQYF TGTGCCAGCAGCGAGGCGGAGGACAGGGGAGACGAGCAGTACTTC
TRBJ2-2 . . TRBV18 CASSPRGDTGELFF TGTGCCAGCTCACCACGGGGCGACACCGGGGAGCTGTTTTTT
TRBJ1-2 . . TRBV6-5 CASSSLGGDGYTF TGTGCCAGCAGTTCTCTAGGAGGGGATGGCTACACCTTC
TRBJ2-1 few . TRBV5-6 CASSYSGEQFF TGTGCCAGCAGTTATAGTGGTGAGCAGTTCTTC
TRBJ2-5 . TRBD2 TRBV7-9 CASSNWVGGRGQETQYF TGTGCCAGCAGCAACTGGGTCGGCGGGAGGGGACAAGAGACCCAGTACTTC
TRBJ2-7 . . TRBV5-4 CASSLALSYEQYF TGTGCCAGCAGCTTGGCCTTGTCCTACGAGCAGTACTTC
TRBJ2-2 . . TRBV30 CAWSRGPYTGELFF TGTGCCTGGAGTCGAGGACCCTACACCGGGGAGCTGTTTTTT
TRBJ1-2 . . TRBV6-4 CASSPLDGGDYGYTF TGTGCCAGCAGTCCGCTGGACGGGGGCGACTATGGCTACACCTTC
TRBJ2-1 once TRBD1 TRBV30 CAWSPGGTDEQFF TGTGCCTGGTCCCCAGGGGGAACGGATGAGCAGTTCTTC
TRBJ2-7 . . TRBV30 CAWSGPASYEQYF TGTGCCTGGTCGGGACCAGCCTCCTACGAGCAGTACTTC
TRBJ1-2 . . TRBV20-1 CSAITDGYTF TGCAGTGCTATTACGGATGGCTACACCTTC